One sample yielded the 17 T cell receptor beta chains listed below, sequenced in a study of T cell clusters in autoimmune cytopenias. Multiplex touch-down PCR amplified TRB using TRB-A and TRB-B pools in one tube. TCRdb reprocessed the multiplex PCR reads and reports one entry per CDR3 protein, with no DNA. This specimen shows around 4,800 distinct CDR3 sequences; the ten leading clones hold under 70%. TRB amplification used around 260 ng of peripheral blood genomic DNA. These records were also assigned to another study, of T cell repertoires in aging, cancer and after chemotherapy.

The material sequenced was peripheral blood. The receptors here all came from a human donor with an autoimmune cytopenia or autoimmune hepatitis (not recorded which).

CDR3 region: CATSEAGGLTGELFF. This sequence joins TRBV15 and TRBJ2-2; TCRdb's D gene call, TRBD2, goes unchecked for lack of DNA. The V gene's germline CDR1 is LNHNV and CDR2 YYDKDF (reference sequence). This CDR3 has 15 amino acids.

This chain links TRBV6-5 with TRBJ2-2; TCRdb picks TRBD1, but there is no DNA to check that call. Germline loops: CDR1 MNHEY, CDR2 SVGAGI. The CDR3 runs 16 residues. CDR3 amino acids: CASRVVRTGGSGELFF.

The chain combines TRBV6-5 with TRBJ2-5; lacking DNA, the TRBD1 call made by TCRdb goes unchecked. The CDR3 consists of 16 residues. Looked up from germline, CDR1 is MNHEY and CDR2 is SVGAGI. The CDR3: CASSARQGLLQETQYF.

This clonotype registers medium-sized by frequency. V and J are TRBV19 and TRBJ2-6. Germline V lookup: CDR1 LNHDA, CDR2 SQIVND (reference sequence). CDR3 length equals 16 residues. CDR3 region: CASSIAYDSGANVLTF.

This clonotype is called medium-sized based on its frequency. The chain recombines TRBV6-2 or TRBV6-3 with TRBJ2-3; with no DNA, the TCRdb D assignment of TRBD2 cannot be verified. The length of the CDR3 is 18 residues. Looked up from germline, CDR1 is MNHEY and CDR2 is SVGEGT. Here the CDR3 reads CASSRPSSDPPIADTQYF.

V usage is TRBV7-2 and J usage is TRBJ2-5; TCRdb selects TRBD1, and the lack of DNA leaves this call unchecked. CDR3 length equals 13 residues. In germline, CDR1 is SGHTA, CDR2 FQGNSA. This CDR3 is CASSLGQGGTQYF.

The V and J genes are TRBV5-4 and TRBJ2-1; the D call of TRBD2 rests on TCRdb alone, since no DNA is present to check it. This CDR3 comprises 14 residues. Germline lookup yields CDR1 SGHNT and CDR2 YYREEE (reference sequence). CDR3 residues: CASSLDGGRAEQFF.

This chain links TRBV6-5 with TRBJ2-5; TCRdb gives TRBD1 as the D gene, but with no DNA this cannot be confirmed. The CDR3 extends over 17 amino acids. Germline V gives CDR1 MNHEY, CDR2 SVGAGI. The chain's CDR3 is CASSYSRGGAHRETQYF.

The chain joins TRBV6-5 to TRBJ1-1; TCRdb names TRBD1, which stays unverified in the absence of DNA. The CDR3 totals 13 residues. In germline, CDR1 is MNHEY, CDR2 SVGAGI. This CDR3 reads CASSYSGQSEAFF.

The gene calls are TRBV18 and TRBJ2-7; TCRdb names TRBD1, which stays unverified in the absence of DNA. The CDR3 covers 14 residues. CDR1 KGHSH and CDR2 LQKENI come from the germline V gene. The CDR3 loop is CASSPGQTIYEQYF.

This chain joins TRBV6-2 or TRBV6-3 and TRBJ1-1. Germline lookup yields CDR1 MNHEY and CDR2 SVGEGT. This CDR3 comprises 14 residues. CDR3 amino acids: CASAPRSGFTEAFF.

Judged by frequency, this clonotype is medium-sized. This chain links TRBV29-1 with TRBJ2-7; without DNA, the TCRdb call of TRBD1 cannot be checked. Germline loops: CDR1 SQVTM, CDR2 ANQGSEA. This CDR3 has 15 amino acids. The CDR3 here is CSVVGAGDRAYEQYF.

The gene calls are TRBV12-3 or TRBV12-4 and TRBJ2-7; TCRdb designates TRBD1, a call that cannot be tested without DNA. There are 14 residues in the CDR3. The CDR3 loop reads CASSLGRGAYEQYF.

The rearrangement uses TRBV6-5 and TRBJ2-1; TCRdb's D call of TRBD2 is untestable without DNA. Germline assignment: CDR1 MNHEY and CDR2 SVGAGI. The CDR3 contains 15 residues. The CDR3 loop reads CASSRERGAYNEQFF.

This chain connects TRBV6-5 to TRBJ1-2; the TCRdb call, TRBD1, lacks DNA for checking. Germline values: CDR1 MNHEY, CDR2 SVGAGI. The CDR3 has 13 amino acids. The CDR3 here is CASRGGQYYGYTF.

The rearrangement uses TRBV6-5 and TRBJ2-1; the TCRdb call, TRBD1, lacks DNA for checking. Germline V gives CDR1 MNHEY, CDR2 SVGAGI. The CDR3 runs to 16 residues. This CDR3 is CASSLRGLPPYNEQFF.

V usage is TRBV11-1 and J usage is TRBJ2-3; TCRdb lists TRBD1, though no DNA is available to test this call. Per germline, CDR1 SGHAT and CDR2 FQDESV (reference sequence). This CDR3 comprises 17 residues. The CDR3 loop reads CASSLGGVWGSTDTQYF.